These 20 T cell receptor beta chains originate from one sample sequenced in a study of T cells in women clearing cervical HPV infection. The table came from immunoSEQ multiplex PCR; TCRdb's copy has only in-frame clones and leaves some out. This table holds about 20,000 clones. Sequences were obtained from blood buffy coat. These receptors were collected from a woman between 18 and 69 years old with a cervical HPV16 infection that either progressed to CIN3+ or cleared (not recorded which).

Regarding this clone: The read terminates 3 residues before the CDR3 end, so the remaining end is supplied by the germline J gene. V and J are TRBV28 and TRBJ2-3, with TRBD2 matching 8 bases. After removal of 2 bases from V and 5 bases from J, the junction contained 24 bases not matched to a gene. Germline-derived CDR1 and CDR2 are MDHEN and SYDVKM. The CDR3 has 21 amino acids. The DNA read from the CDR3 is TGTGCCAGCAGTTTAAAACCCGAATTTCGACTAGCGCCTAGAGGCCAAGATACG. It codes for CASSLKPEFRLAPRGQDT. The full CDR3 sequence reads CASSLKPEFRLAPRGQDTQYF.

Incomplete CDR3 DNA: TGTGCCAGCAGCCAAAGTTCGGGGTACGAC. Residues: CASSQSSGYD. The whole CDR3 protein is CASSQSSGYDYTF. V is TRBV7-8 and J is TRBJ1-2; D uncertain. Read data end 3 residues before the CDR3 end; the end is taken from the germline J gene. The CDR3 sequence is 13 residues long. CDR1 SGHVS and CDR2 FQNEAQ come from the germline V gene.

Note on this clone: The CDR3 end lies 3 residues beyond the end of the read and is filled in from the germline J gene. V and J are TRBV30 and TRBJ2-1, with a tentative D call TRBD2 (7 bases). The CDR3 sequence is 15 residues long. Germline-derived CDR1 and CDR2 are GTSNPN and SVGIG (reference sequence). Deletions cut 3 bases from V and 6 bases from J, with 18 bases between. The CDR3 DNA, read in part, is TGTGCCTGGAGACAAAAGGGGGGGGCCGGCAATGAG. It translates to CAWRQKGGAGNE. The whole CDR3 sequence reads CAWRQKGGAGNEQFF.

Details on this clone: The read ends 3 residues shy of where the CDR3 ends; the end is completed using the germline J gene. The chain carries TRBV5-6 and TRBJ1-2; D is ambiguous. The CDR3 is made up of 15 amino acids. CDR1 and CDR2 from the germline V gene are SGHDT and YYEEEE. With 2 bases removed from V and 5 bases from J, the gap between germline ends came to 16 bases. The part of the CDR3 DNA that was read is TGTGCCAGCAGCTTCTATACTGGCGGAAAATATGGC. Protein sequence: CASSFYTGGKYG. The entire CDR3 protein reads CASSFYTGGKYGYTF.

Note on this clone: The CDR3 end falls 3 residues outside the read, so it is completed with the germline J gene. The chain combines TRBV29-1 with TRBJ2-1, with TRBD2 matching over 7 bases. In germline, CDR1 is SQVTM, CDR2 ANQGSEA. J was trimmed by 1 base and V by 7 bases; bases with no gene match: 10. The CDR3 is 15 amino acids. CDR3: CSASKRDRSYNEQFF. The sequenced CDR3 bases are TGCAGCGCATCAAAGCGGGATCGGTCCTACAATGAG.

Note on this clone: The read ends 3 residues early relative to the CDR3; the germline J gene fills the gap. V and J are TRBV5-1 and TRBJ2-3; 12 bases line up with TRBD2. CDR3 size: 16 residues. After removal of 0 bases from V and 4 bases from J, the junction contained 3 bases not matched to a gene. Germline V CDR1 and CDR2: SGHRS, YFSETQ. The CDR3 bases that were read are TGCGCCAGCAGCTTGGACCTAGCGGGAGGGCCAGATACG. It yields the protein CASSLDLAGGPDT. Given in full, the CDR3 is CASSLDLAGGPDTQYF.

Concerning this clone itself: The DNA ends 3 residues before the CDR3 does, and the rest of the CDR3 is filled in from the germline J gene. This chain connects TRBV20-1 to TRBJ2-3; possibly TRBD1 for D (5 bases). The CDR3 has 16 amino acids. The V end lost 3 bases, the J end lost 0 bases, and 16 bases lay between the germline ends. Germline-derived CDR1 and CDR2 are DFQATT and SNEGSKA (reference sequence). The covered CDR3 bases are TGCAGTGCTAGTCTATGGGGCTCGCCTAGCACAGATACG. Translating gives CSASLWGSPSTDT. The complete CDR3 reads CSASLWGSPSTDTQYF.

Concerning this clone itself: Read data end 3 residues before the CDR3 end; the end is taken from the germline J gene. The gene calls are TRBV6-2 or TRBV6-3 and TRBJ1-1; D is unclear. CDR1 and CDR2 (germline): MNHEY, SVGEGT. V lost 5 bases, J lost 7 bases, and 8 bases lay in between. The CDR3 spans 11 residues. Here the CDR3 reads CASSLAVEAFF. The CDR3 DNA, read in part, is TGTGCCAGCAGTCTCGCAGTTGAA.

About this clone itself: Sequencing ends 3 residues short of the CDR3 end; the germline J gene provides the rest. The V call is TRBV19, the J call TRBJ2-2, with 7 bases that match TRBD2. CDR3 length: 15 residues. CDR1 is LNHDA and CDR2 is SQIVND in the germline V gene (reference sequence). The part of the CDR3 DNA that was read is TGTGCCAGTAGTCCATCGGGACTATTGGGTGAAAAG. The encoded protein is CASSPSGLLGEK. The full-length CDR3 reads as CASSPSGLLGEKLFF.

About this clone itself: The observed sequence ends 3 residues before the CDR3 terminus, with the missing tail filled in from the germline J gene. This rearrangement joins TRBV19 to TRBJ2-4, with 12 positions matching TRBD1. The CDR3 extends over 15 amino acids. Per the germline V gene, CDR1 is LNHDA and CDR2 is SQIVND (reference sequence). The CDR3 sequence: CASSSGTGGNQPQYF. Incomplete CDR3 DNA: TGTGCCAGTAGTAGTGGGACAGGGGGCAATCAGCCT.

In the case of this clone: The CDR3 extends 3 residues past the end of the read, so its final part is completed from the germline J gene. The chain couples TRBV18 to TRBJ2-5, with 7 bases lining up with TRBD2. V was pared by 0 bases and J by 5 bases, with 6 bases of the junction left unmatched. CDR1 and CDR2 (germline): KGHSH, LQKENI. The CDR3 is made up of 15 amino acids. CDR3 amino acids: CASSPPGLGGETQYF. The sequenced CDR3 bases are TGTGCCAGCTCACCACCAGGGCTCGGGGGGGAGACC.

A note on this clone: The read falls 3 residues short of the CDR3 end, and the missing part is taken from the germline J gene. The chain uses TRBV6-2 or TRBV6-3 and TRBJ2-2; 7 bases agree with TRBD1. The length of the CDR3 is 15 residues. Germline values: CDR1 MNHEY, CDR2 SVGEGT. CDR3 DNA (partial): TGTGCCAGCAGGTTCGGCAGGGGGAATAATTCACCG. Residues: CASRFGRGNNSP. The entire CDR3 reads CASRFGRGNNSPLFF.

Note on this clone: Read coverage stops 3 residues before the CDR3 terminus; the germline J gene supplies the remainder. The chain combines TRBV28 with TRBJ2-1, with 8 positions matching TRBD2. CDR1 is MDHEN, CDR2 SYDVKM, per germline. This CDR3 is built from 13 residues. J gave up 7 bases and V 10 bases, and 9 bases lay outside the gene matches. The part of the CDR3 DNA that was read is TGTGCCACGCCGGGACTAGTGTCGAATGAG. Its translation: CATPGLVSNE. The full-length CDR3 reads as CATPGLVSNEQFF.

About this clone itself: The read ends 3 residues shy of where the CDR3 ends; the end is completed using the germline J gene. The chain has TRBV10-3 and TRBJ1-1; 8 bases match TRBD1. The CDR3 is made up of 11 amino acids. Germline values: CDR1 ENHRY, CDR2 SYGVKD. The CDR3 is CAIRFNRGAFF. The DNA read from the CDR3 is TGTGCCATCAGATTCAACAGGGGG.

As concerns this clone: The read finishes 3 residues shy of the CDR3 end, and the germline J gene is used to complete it. The V gene is TRBV19, the J gene TRBJ2-3; D call uncertain. Germline-derived CDR1 and CDR2 are LNHDA and SQIVND (reference sequence). CDR3 length: 13 amino acids. The sequenced CDR3 bases are TGTGCCAGTAGTATACTTAGCAATCAGCCG. Its translation is CASSILSNQP. The full CDR3 protein is CASSILSNQPQYF.

Of note for this clone: The read halts 3 residues ahead of the CDR3 end, with the missing end drawn from the germline J gene. V gene TRBV20-1 combines with J gene TRBJ2-5, with D uncertain. The germline V gene encodes CDR1 DFQATT and CDR2 SNEGSKA (reference sequence). This CDR3 is built from 14 residues. V lost 0 bases and J 5 bases, leaving 13 bases between the germline ends. CDR3: CSARDPPPRETQYF. CDR3 DNA (partial): TGCAGTGCTAGAGATCCGCCCCCAAGGGAGACC.

Judged by frequency, this clone is medium-sized (0.01 to 0.1%). The read stops 3 residues short of the end of the CDR3; the missing end is completed from the germline J gene. The chain employs TRBV6-2 or TRBV6-3 and TRBJ2-1, with D unclear. Germline V gene sequence: CDR1 MNHEY, CDR2 SVGEGT. The ends were cut back, 2 bases at V and 0 bases at J, with 11 bases in the middle. The CDR3 loop spans 16 amino acids. The CDR3 sequence is CASSYGSASSYNEQFF. The CDR3 DNA, read in part, is TGTGCCAGCAGTTACGGCAGCGCAAGCTCCTACAATGAG.

CDR3 bases read: TGTGCCAGCAGCTTAGAAGGGACAGGGGGCTACGAG. It codes for CASSLEGTGGYE. The whole CDR3 sequence reads CASSLEGTGGYEQYF. The rearrangement links TRBV9 to TRBJ2-7; 11 nucleotides align to TRBD1. The observed sequence ends 3 residues before the CDR3 terminus, with the missing tail filled in from the germline J gene. Germline trimming cut 4 bases from V and 3 bases from J; bases unmatched to any gene: 6. Germline values: CDR1 SGDLS, CDR2 YYNGEE. The CDR3 has 15 residues.

For this clone: Coverage ceases 3 residues before the CDR3 finishes, and the germline J gene fills in the end. This rearrangement joins TRBV7-9 to TRBJ2-3; TRBD2 matches at 8 bases. The CDR3 totals 15 residues. The V segment lost 5 bases and the J segment 0 bases; nucleotides outside the gene matches: 4. Per the germline V gene, CDR1 is SEHNR and CDR2 is FQNEAQ (reference sequence). The covered CDR3 bases are TGTGCCAGCAGCCCACTAGCGGACAGCACAGATACG. Translation gives CASSPLADSTDT. The entire CDR3 sequence reads CASSPLADSTDTQYF.

Comments on this clone: The read ends 3 residues before the CDR3 terminus; that terminus is restored from the germline J gene. The chain recombines TRBV7-2 with TRBJ2-1, with D perhaps matching TRBD1 (6 bases). With 2 bases removed from V and 9 bases from J, the gap between germline ends came to 11 bases. The length of the CDR3 is 13 residues. Germline assignment: CDR1 SGHTA and CDR2 FQGNSA. The sequenced CDR3 bases are TGTGCCAGCAGCTTATATGTGGGGGCTGAG. The encoded protein is CASSLYVGAE. Given in full, the CDR3 is CASSLYVGAEQFF.